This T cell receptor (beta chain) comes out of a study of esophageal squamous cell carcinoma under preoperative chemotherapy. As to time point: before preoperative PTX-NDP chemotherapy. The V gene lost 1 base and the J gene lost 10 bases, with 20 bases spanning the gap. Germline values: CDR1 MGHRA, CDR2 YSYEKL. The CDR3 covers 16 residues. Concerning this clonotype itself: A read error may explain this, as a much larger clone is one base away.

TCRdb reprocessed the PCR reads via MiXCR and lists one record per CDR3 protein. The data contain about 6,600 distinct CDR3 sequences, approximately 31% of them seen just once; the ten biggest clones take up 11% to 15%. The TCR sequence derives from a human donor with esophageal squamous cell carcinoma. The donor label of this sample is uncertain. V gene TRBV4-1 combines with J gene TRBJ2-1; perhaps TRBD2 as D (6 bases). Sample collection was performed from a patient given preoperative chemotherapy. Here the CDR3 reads CASSQVVAGGTYEQFF. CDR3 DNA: TGCGCCAGCAGCCAAGTGGTGGCCGGGGGAACCTACGAGCAGTTCTTC.